These T cell receptor beta chains were read from a single sample in a study of cytomegalovirus exposure and HLA in healthy donors. Repertoires were generated with immunoSEQ multiplex PCR, while TCRdb's copy carries only in-frame clones and drops some. The sample has some 90,000 clones; 75% to 80% are singletons. The sample taken for sequencing was PBMCs. These TCRs come from a female donor in good health and CMV-seronegative. The CDR3 runs from the conserved cysteine through the conserved F or W. The order of the fields is J gene, V gene, D gene, clone size, CDR3 protein, CDR3 DNA. D genes are given only for firm matches. Rows may omit the clone size; those that give it use once, few, many or a size class.

TRBJ2-5,TRBV6-6,-,few,CATNHKGGEETQYF,TGTGCCACAAACCACAAAGGGGGGGAAGAGACCCAGTACTTC
TRBJ2-5,TRBV28,-,-,CASSAGQTETQYF,TGTGCCAGCAGCGCGGGACAGACGGAGACCCAGTACTTC
TRBJ1-5,TRBV10-3,-,few,CAISEGQEVQPQHF,TGTGCCATCAGTGAGGGGCAGGAGGTTCAGCCCCAGCATTTT
TRBJ1-2,TRBV5-6,-,-,CASSIVLAGDGYTF,TGTGCCAGCAGCATTGTGCTTGCAGGGGATGGCTACACCTTC
TRBJ2-7,TRBV6-6,TRBD2,-,CASSYRREQGEQYF,TGTGCCAGCAGTTATAGGCGGGAGCAAGGCGAGCAGTACTTC
TRBJ2-7,TRBV25-1,TRBD2,-,CASSDTSGRTYEQYF,TGTGCCAGCAGTGATACCAGCGGGAGGACCTACGAGCAGTACTTC
TRBJ1-5,TRBV6-6,-,-,CASGDSYSNQPQHF,TGTGCCAGCGGAGATAGCTATAGCAATCAGCCCCAGCATTTT
TRBJ2-7,TRBV14,TRBD1,-,CASSPGQGTYEQYF,TGTGCCAGCAGCCCCGGACAGGGGACCTACGAGCAGTACTTC
TRBJ2-7,TRBV10-3,TRBD2,few,CAISETSGSYEQYF,TGTGCCATCAGCGAAACTAGCGGCTCCTACGAGCAGTACTTC
TRBJ2-5,TRBV19,-,-,CASSITGGAGETQYF,TGTGCCAGTAGTATCACCGGGGGTGCGGGGGAGACCCAGTACTTC
TRBJ1-2,TRBV2,-,-,CASSEVAGYGYTF,TGTGCCAGCAGTGAAGTGGCAGGGTATGGCTACACCTTC
TRBJ2-3,TRBV27,-,-,CASRGVTDTQYF,TGTGCCAGCAGAGGGGTTACAGATACGCAGTATTTT
TRBJ2-1,TRBV7-9,-,-,CASSLASPGADEQFF,TGTGCCAGCAGCTTAGCGTCCCCGGGAGCTGATGAGCAGTTCTTC
TRBJ2-2,TRBV5-4,TRBD1,-,CASSSDRDNTGELFF,TGTGCCAGCAGCTCGGACAGGGATAACACCGGGGAGCTGTTTTTT
TRBJ2-3,TRBV28,TRBD2,-,CASSPFSGGAVPDTQYF,TGTGCCAGCAGTCCCTTTAGCGGGGGGGCAGTACCAGATACGCAGTATTTT
TRBJ1-4,TRBV6-5,-,-,CASSYSGYNEKLFF,TGTGCCAGCAGTTACTCCGGTTATAATGAAAAACTGTTTTTT
TRBJ2-6,TRBV7-9,-,few,CASSLDRVLGANVLTF,TGTGCCAGCAGCTTAGACAGGGTTTTAGGGGCCAACGTCCTGACTTTC
TRBJ2-1,TRBV29-1,TRBD2,-,CSVGLAGGLSREQFF,TGCAGCGTCGGACTAGCGGGGGGGCTGTCGAGGGAGCAGTTCTTC
TRBJ1-1,TRBV7-9,-,-,CASSLDISPGDTEAFF,TGTGCCAGCAGCTTAGACATTAGCCCAGGGGACACTGAAGCTTTCTTT
TRBJ1-2,TRBV14,TRBD1,-,CASSQAPWGRGPANYGYTF,TGTGCCAGCAGCCAAGCGCCATGGGGCAGGGGGCCAGCTAACTATGGCTACACCTTC
TRBJ2-3,TRBV6-4,-,once,CASSVARTDTQYF,TGTGCCAGCAGTGTTGCGAGAACAGATACGCAGTATTTT
TRBJ1-1,TRBV19,TRBD1,once,CASSPRQGRDTEAFF,TGTGCCAGTAGTCCCAGACAGGGAAGGGACACTGAAGCTTTCTTT
TRBJ2-1,TRBV9,-,-,CASDRGENEQFF,TGTGCCAGCGACCGGGGTGAGAATGAGCAGTTCTTC
TRBJ1-2,TRBV4-2,TRBD1,-,CASSPGGNYGYTF,TGTGCCAGCAGCCCAGGGGGTAACTATGGCTACACCTTC
TRBJ2-7,TRBV9,-,-,CASSVGDGDYEQYF,TGTGCCAGCAGCGTAGGAGACGGGGACTACGAGCAGTACTTC
TRBJ2-7,TRBV29-1,-,-,CSVGQGTPEQYF,TGCAGCGTTGGCCAGGGAACCCCCGAGCAGTACTTC
TRBJ2-5,TRBV7-3,-,-,CASSLSPGTAQGTQYF,TGTGCCAGCAGCTTAAGCCCCGGGACGGCACAGGGTACCCAGTACTTC
TRBJ2-7,TRBV18,-,-,CASSPNDRDSPRYF,TGTGCCAGCTCACCAAACGACAGGGACTCACCCCGGTACTTC
TRBJ2-1,TRBV2,TRBD2,-,CASRELAGIDEQFF,TGTGCCAGCAGGGAGTTAGCGGGAATCGATGAGCAGTTCTTC
TRBJ1-6,TRBV9,-,-,CASSEAQGLRNSPLHF,TGTGCCAGCAGCGAGGCACAGGGTTTAAGAAATTCACCCCTCCACTTT